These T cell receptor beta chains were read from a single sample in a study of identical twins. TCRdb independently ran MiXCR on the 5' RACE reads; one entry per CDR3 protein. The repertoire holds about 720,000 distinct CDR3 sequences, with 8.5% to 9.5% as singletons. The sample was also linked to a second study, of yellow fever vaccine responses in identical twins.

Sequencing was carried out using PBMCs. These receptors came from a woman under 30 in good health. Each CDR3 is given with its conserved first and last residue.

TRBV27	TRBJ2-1	CASSLSPRGWENEQFF
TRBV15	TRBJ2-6	CATSGGSLSGANVLTF
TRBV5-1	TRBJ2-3	CASSPTLAGGPDTQYF
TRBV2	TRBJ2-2	CASSARGYTGELFF
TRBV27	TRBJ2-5	CASSLIIQETQYF
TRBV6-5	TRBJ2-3	CASSYGRGLSTDTQYF
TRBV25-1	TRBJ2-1	CASSVGVASYNEQFF
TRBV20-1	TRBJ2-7	CSARVGEAGAYEQYF
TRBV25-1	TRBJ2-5	CASSFGSQETQYF
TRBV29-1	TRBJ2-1	CSVLTGGTNNEQFF
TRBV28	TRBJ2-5	CASSFTGRGPQETQYF
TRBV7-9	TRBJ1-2	CASSPRVGIKNGYTF
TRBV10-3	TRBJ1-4	CAISADRGLDEKLFF
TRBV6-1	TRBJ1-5	CASIGAGGNQPQHF
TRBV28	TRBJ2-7	CASSLTPTGLAGHSYEQYF
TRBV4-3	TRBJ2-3	CASSPLPPPDTQYF
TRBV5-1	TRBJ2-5	CASSLEQKETQYF
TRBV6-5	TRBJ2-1	CASIQTGGEQFF
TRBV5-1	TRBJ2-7	CASSLEDRASEQYF
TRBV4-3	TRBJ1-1	CASSQDQAFPGEAFF
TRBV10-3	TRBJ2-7	CAIITTSGGAYEQYF
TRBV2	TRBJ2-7	CASSDWTGSYEQYF
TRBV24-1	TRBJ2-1	CATSDTLAGVPGEDNEQFF
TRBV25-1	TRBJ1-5	CASSQGTAYSNQPQHF
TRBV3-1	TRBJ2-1	CASCVQAQRSSYNEQFF
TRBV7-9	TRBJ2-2	CASSLAASGELFF
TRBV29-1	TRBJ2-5	CSVEGRGGRETQYF
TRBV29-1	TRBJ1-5	CSVAQGWNQPQHF
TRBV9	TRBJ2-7	CASSVGITSYEQYF
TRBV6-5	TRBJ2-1	CASSYSESSGYNEQFF
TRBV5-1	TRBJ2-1	CASTPPYPYLAGDVGHNNEQFF
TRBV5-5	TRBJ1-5	CASSPAGGQPQHF
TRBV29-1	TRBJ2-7	CSVVAPSSSYEQYF
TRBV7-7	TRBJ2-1	CASSSSLTVANEQFF
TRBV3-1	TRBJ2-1	CASDRGDQPNEQFF
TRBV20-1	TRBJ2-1	CSARGVNEQFF
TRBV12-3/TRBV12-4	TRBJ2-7	CASSSPGTGSYEQYF
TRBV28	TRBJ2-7	CASSFRAGGEQYF
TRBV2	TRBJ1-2	CASSQDRVEGGYTF
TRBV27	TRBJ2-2	CASSSPSTTVGELFF
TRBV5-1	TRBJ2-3	CASSLVASPTDTQYF
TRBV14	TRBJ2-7	CASSNRLAGPTYEQYF
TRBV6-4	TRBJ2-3	CASSATGSTDTQYF
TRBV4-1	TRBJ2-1	CASSRPGQHSYNEQFF
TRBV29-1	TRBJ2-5	CSALSSEAQYF
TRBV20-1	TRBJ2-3	CSARPTLRERTTDTQYF
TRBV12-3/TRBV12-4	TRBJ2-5	CASSLGLAWETQYF
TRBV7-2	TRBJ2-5	CASSLIALGETQYF
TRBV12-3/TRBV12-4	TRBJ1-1	CASSSQGPEAFF
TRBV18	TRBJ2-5	CASSRGTSSTETQYF
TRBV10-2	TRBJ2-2	CASLPNWTGELFF
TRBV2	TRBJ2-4	CASSFSQTIQYF
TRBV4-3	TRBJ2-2	CASSQEGPGTGELFF
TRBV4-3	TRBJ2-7	CASSQGGTGVDEQYF
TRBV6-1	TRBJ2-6	CASTSQGAGANVLTF